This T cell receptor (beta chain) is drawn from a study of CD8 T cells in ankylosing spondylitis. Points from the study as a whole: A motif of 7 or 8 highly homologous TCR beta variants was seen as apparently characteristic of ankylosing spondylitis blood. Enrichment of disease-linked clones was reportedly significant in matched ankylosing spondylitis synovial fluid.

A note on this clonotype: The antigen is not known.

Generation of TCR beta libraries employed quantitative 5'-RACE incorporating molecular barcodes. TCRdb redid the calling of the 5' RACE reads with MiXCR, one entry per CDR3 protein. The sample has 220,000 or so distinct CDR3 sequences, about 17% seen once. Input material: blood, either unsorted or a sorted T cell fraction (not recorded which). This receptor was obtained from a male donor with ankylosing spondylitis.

The CDR3 reads CASSSLWGAGGLDTQYF. CDR3 coding DNA: TGTGCCAGCAGCTCGCTGTGGGGTGCGGGAGGGTTAGATACGCAGTATTTT. V is TRBV4-2 and J is TRBJ2-3; 9 positions match TRBD2. The V gene's germline CDR1 is LGHNA and CDR2 YNFKEQ. There are 17 residues in the CDR3. V lost 5 bases, J lost 5 bases, and 14 bases stayed unmatched.